The 16 T cell receptor beta chains below all came from one sample that was sequenced in a study of blood T cell repertoires in COVID-19. The repertoire was sequenced with immunoSEQ multiplex PCR; TCRdb's copy has only in-frame clones and lacks some. The sample lists over 150,000 clones; around 83% were seen once. The sequencing input was peripheral blood. Source of these receptors: a woman between 65 and 79 years old who had recovered from COVID-19.

V and J are TRBV29-1 and TRBJ2-2; 12 nucleotides agree with TRBD2. Germline CDR1 and CDR2: SQVTM and ANQGSEA. With V trimmed by 7 bases and J by 6 bases, 9 bases remained unmatched. The CDR3 has 15 amino acids. The CDR3 DNA reads as TGCAGCGCAAGGACTAGCGGGACAACCCCCGGGGAGCTGTTTTTT. It translates to CSARTSGTTPGELFF.

The chain links TRBV7-9 to TRBJ2-1, with 8 bases identical to TRBD2. The CDR3 is 16 residues long. The germline V gene has CDR1 SEHNR and CDR2 FQNEAQ (reference sequence). J lost 0 bases, V lost 5 bases, and 6 bases had no gene match. The CDR3 nucleotides read TGTGCCAGCAGCACCGTAGCGGGGAGCTCCTACAATGAGCAGTTCTTC. This codes for CASSTVAGSSYNEQFF.

This chain joins TRBV7-3 and TRBJ1-1; 7 positions agree with TRBD1. Trimming at V came to 4 bases and at J to 6 bases, leaving 5 bases not matched to a gene. Germline loops: CDR1 SGHTA, CDR2 FQGTGA. The CDR3 consists of 13 residues. The CDR3 reads CASSSTGFAEAFF. CDR3 DNA: TGTGCCAGCAGCTCGACAGGGTTCGCTGAAGCTTTCTTT.

This chain uses TRBV19 with TRBJ2-7; 8 positions agree with TRBD1. Germline V gene data show CDR1 as LNHDA and CDR2 as SQIVND (reference sequence). The CDR3 sequence is 13 residues long. V lost 5 bases and J lost 9; bases outside the gene matches: 9. The CDR3 DNA sequence: TGTGCCAGTAGTCCCCCGGACAGGGCTGTGCAGTACTTC. This codes for CASSPPDRAVQYF.

The chain carries TRBV29-1 and TRBJ2-3, with TRBD2 matching 7 bases. Trimming cost V 6 bases and J 6 bases; bases outside gene matches: 6. Germline V gives CDR1 SQVTM, CDR2 ANQGSEA. The CDR3 length is 12 residues. Here the CDR3 reads CSVGREWDTQYF. The CDR3 DNA sequence: TGCAGCGTGGGGCGGGAGTGGGATACGCAGTATTTT.

The table lists this clone with a count of one. The chain couples TRBV6-2 or TRBV6-3 to TRBJ1-5; 7 bases agree with TRBD1. The CDR3 spans 15 residues. Per the germline V gene, CDR1 is MNHEY and CDR2 is SVGEGT. Unmatched junction bases numbered 8, after V lost 2 bases and J lost 7 bases. The CDR3 sequence is CASSYPKTGPQPQHF. CDR3 in DNA: TGTGCCAGCAGTTACCCAAAGACAGGGCCCCAGCCCCAGCATTTT.

The chain has TRBV19 and TRBJ2-7, with D maybe TRBD1 (6 bases). The CDR3 contains 14 residues. The V and J ends lost 3 bases and 3 bases respectively, with 12 bases between them. The germline V gene encodes CDR1 LNHDA and CDR2 SQIVND (reference sequence). DNA of the CDR3: TGTGCCAGTAGTATGGGGGCGTGGGGCTACGAGCAGTACTTC. Amino acids: CASSMGAWGYEQYF.

This clone has only one observation. The V and J genes are TRBV2 and TRBJ1-1; 10 nucleotides match TRBD1. V dropped 6 bases and J dropped 5; count of bases not matched to a gene: 6. The CDR3 sequence is 14 residues long. Germline V gene sequence: CDR1 SNHLY, CDR2 FYNNEI. The CDR3 protein is CASRFRTGGTEAFF. The CDR3 coding sequence is TGTGCCAGCAGGTTTAGGACAGGGGGTACTGAAGCTTTCTTT.

This chain links TRBV12-3 or TRBV12-4 with TRBJ1-1; 8 nucleotides agree with TRBD1. CDR3 length: 13 residues. The V gene end was trimmed by 9 bases and the J gene end by 4 bases; junction bases not matched to a gene: 7. In DNA, the CDR3 is TGTGCCAGTCAACCAGGGGGCGTCACTGAAGCTTTCTTT. Translation gives CASQPGGVTEAFF.

To note about this clone: The limits of the CDR3 on the DNA are not certain, so only TCRdb's listed CDR3 is given. The chain recombines TRBV21-1 with TRBJ2-7; the table assigns TRBD2, which was not confirmed against the DNA. TRBV21-1 is shown as a pseudogene. The CDR3 is made up of 18 amino acids, end residues included. CDR3 amino acids: CASSKVDFGSGSPYEQYF.

V gene TRBV7-9 combines with J gene TRBJ1-1; the D gene is possibly TRBD1 (5 bases). Germline values: CDR1 SEHNR, CDR2 FQNEAQ (reference sequence). The CDR3 consists of 14 residues. Trimming took 7 bases from V and 4 from J, leaving 16 bases between them. CDR3 protein: CASTQGWGGTEAFF. In DNA form, the CDR3 reads TGTGCCAGCACCCAGGGATGGGGGGGCACTGAAGCTTTCTTT.

The table lists this clone with a few counts. The sample holds other DNA sequences that translate to the same CDR3. The chain is built from TRBV18 and TRBJ1-3; D might be TRBD1 (5 bases). V gave up 1 base and J gave up 0 bases, with 10 bases separating them. CDR3 length equals 16 residues. Germline CDR1 and CDR2: KGHSH and LQKENI. CDR3 sequence: CASSPQGPSSGNTIYF. The CDR3 nucleotides read TGTGCCAGCTCACCACAGGGGCCGAGCTCTGGAAACACCATATATTTT.

The chain carries TRBV28 and TRBJ1-1; D call uncertain. The V end was cut by 8 bases, the J end by 7 bases, with 17 bases between. Germline V gene data show CDR1 as MDHEN and CDR2 as SYDVKM. The CDR3 loop spans 13 amino acids. CDR3: CASGGSPPHEAFF. CDR3 bases: TGTGCCAGCGGTGGCTCCCCGCCTCATGAAGCTTTCTTT.

V and J are TRBV28 and TRBJ1-5; D is undetermined. In germline, CDR1 is MDHEN, CDR2 SYDVKM. V lost 2 bases, J lost 4 bases, and 6 bases lay in between. There are 13 residues in the CDR3. Here the CDR3 reads CASSLPQNQPQHF. For the CDR3, the DNA is TGTGCCAGCAGTTTACCCCAGAATCAGCCCCAGCATTTT.

The chain has TRBV7-9 and TRBJ1-1; 8 bases fit TRBD1. The CDR3 consists of 16 residues. The V segment lost 5 bases and the J segment 10 bases; nucleotides outside the gene matches: 18. The germline gives CDR1 SEHNR, CDR2 FQNEAQ (reference sequence). The CDR3 loop reads CASSPYWDRSYGRAFF. In nucleotides, the CDR3 is TGTGCCAGCAGCCCCTACTGGGACAGGTCGTATGGACGAGCTTTCTTT.

This clone came up a few times. V and J are TRBV2 and TRBJ1-3; D might be TRBD1 (6 bases). Germline CDR1 is SNHLY and CDR2 is FYNNEI. V dropped 4 bases and J dropped 4 bases, with 11 bases sitting between them. The length of the CDR3 is 14 residues. CDR3: CASSGQGFGNTIYF. The CDR3 region has the DNA TGTGCCAGCAGTGGGCAGGGGTTCGGAAACACCATATATTTT.